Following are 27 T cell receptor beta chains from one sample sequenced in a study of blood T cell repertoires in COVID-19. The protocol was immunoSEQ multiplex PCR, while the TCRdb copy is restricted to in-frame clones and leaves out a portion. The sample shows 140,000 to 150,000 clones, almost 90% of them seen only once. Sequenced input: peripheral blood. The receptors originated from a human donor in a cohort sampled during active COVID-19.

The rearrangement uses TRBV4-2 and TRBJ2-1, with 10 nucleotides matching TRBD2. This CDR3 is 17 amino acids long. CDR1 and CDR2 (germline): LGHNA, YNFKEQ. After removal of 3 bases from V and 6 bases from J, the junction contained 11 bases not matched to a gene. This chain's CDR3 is CASSQKPLAGVGNEQFF. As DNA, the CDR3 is TGTGCCAGCAGCCAGAAACCCCTAGCGGGAGTTGGCAATGAGCAGTTCTTC.

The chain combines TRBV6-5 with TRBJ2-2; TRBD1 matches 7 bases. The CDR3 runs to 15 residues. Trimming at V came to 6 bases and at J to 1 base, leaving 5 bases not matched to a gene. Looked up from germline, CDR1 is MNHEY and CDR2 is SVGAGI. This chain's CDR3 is CASSLRTGNTGELFF. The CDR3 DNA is TGTGCCAGCAGCCTAAGGACAGGGAACACCGGGGAGCTGTTTTTT.

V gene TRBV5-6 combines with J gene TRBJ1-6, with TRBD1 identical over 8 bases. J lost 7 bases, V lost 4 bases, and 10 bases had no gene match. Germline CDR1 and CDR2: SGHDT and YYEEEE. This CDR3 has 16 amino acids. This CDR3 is CASSGRGQGGNSPLHF. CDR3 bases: TGTGCCAGCAGCGGGCGAGGACAGGGAGGCAATTCACCCCTCCACTTT. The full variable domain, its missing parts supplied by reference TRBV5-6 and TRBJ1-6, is DAGVTQSPTHLIKTRGQQVTLRCSPKSGHDTVSWYQQALGQGPQFIFQYYEEEERQRGNFPDRFSGHQFPNYSSELNVNALLLGDSALYLCASSGRGQGGNSPLHFGNGTRLTVT.

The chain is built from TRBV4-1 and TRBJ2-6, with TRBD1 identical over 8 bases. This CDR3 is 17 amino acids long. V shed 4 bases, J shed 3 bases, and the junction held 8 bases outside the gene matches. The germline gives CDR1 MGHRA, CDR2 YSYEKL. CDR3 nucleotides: TGCGCCAGCAGCCGCTATCAGGGGGCGAGTGGGGCCAACGTCCTGACTTTC. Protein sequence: CASSRYQGASGANVLTF.

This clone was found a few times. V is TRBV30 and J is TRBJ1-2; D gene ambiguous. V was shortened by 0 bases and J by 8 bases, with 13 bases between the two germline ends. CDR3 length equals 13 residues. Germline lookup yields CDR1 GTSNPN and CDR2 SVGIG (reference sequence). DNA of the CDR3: TGTGCCTGGAGTGTATTAGGCGACGGGGGCTACACCTTC. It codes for CAWSVLGDGGYTF.

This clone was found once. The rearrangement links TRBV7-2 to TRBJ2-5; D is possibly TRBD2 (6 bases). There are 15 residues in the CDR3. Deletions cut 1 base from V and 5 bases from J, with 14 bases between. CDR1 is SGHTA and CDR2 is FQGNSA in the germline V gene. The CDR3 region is CASSLDRGLAETQYF. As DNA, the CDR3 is TGTGCCAGCAGCTTAGATCGGGGGTTAGCGGAGACCCAGTACTTC.

The CDR3 DNA reads as TGTGCCAGCTCACCACCCCTAGCGGGGGCCCGCCCGAGCTACAATGAGCAGTTCTTC. Amino acids: CASSPPLAGARPSYNEQFF. J is TRBJ2-1 and V is TRBV18; 10 bases map to TRBD2. Looked up from germline, CDR1 is KGHSH and CDR2 is LQKENI. This CDR3 contains 19 residues. V was clipped by 0 bases and J by 3 bases; unmatched bases: 11. Full variable domain (rest looked up from reference TRBV18 and TRBJ2-1): NAGVMQNPRHLVRRRGQEARLRCSPMKGHSHVYWYRQLPEEGLKFMVYLQKENIIDESGMPKERFSAEFPKEGPSILRIQQVVRGDSAAYFCASSPPLAGARPSYNEQFFGPGTRLTVL.

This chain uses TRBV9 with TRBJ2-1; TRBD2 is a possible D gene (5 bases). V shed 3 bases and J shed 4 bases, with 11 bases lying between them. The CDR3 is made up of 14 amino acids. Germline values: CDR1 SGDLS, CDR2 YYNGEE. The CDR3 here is CASSALDPYNEQFF. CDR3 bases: TGTGCCAGCAGCGCACTAGATCCGTACAATGAGCAGTTCTTC.

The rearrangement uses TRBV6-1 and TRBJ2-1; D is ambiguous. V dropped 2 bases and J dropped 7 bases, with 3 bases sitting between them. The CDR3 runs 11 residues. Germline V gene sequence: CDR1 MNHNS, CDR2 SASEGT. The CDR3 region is CASSELNEQFF. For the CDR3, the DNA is TGTGCCAGCAGTGAACTTAATGAGCAGTTCTTC.

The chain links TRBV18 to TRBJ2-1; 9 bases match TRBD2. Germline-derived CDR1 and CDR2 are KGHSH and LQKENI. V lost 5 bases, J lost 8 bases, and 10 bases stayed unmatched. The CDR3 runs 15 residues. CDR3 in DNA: TGTGCCAGCTCATCGCGGGGACTAGCAACGGATGAGCAGTTCTTC. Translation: CASSSRGLATDEQFF.

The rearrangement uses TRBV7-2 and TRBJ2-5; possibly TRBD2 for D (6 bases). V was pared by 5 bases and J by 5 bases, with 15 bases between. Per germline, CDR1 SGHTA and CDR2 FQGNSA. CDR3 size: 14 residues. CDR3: CASSQGRGGETQYF. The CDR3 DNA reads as TGTGCCAGCAGCCAAGGGCGGGGCGGGGAGACCCAGTACTTC. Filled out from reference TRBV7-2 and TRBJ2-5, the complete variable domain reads GAGVSQSPSNKVTEKGKDVELRCDPISGHTALYWYRQSLGQGLEFLIYFQGNSAPDKSGLPSDRFSAERTGGSVSTLTIQRTQQEDSAVYLCASSQGRGGETQYFGPGTRLLVL.

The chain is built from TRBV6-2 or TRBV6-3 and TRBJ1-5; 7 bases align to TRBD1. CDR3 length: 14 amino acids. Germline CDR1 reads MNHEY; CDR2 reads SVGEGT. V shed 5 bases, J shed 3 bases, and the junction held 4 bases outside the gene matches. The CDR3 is CASSPQGSNQPQHF. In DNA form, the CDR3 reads TGTGCCAGCAGTCCACAGGGGTCCAATCAGCCCCAGCATTTT.

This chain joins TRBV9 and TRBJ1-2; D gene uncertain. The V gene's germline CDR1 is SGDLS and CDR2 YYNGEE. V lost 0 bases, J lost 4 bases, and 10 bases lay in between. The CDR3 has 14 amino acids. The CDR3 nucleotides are TGTGCCAGCAGCGTAGGAATAGGGAGCTATGGCTACACCTTC. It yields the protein CASSVGIGSYGYTF.

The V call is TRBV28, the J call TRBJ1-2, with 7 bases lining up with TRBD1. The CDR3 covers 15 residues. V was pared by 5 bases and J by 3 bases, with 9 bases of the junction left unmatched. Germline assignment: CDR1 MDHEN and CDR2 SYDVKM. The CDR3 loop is CASSRTGLDYYGYTF. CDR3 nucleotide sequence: TGTGCCAGCAGTCGGACAGGCCTCGACTACTATGGCTACACCTTC.

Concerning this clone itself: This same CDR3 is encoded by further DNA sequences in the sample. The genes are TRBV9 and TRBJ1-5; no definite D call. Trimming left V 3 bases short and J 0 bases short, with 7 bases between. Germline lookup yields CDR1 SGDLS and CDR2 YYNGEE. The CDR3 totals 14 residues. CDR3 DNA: TGTGCCAGCAGCGCCACAGATAGCAATCAGCCCCAGCATTTT. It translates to CASSATDSNQPQHF. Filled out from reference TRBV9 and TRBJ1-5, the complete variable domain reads DSGVTQTPKHLITATGQRVTLRCSPRSGDLSVYWYQQSLDQGLQFLIQYYNGEERAKGNILERFSAQQFPDLHSELNLSSLELGDSALYFCASSATDSNQPQHFGDGTRLSIL.

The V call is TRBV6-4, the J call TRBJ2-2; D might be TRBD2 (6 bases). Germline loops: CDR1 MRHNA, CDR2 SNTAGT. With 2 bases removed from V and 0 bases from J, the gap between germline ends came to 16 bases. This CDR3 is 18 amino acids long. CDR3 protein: CASSDGLAGSSNTGELFF. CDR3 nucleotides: TGTGCCAGCAGTGACGGTCTTGCGGGAAGCTCGAACACCGGGGAGCTGTTTTTT.

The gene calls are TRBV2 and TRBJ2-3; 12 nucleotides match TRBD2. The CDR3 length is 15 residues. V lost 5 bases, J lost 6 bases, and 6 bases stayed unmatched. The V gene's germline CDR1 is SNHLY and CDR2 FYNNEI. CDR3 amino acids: CASSLRLAGADTQYF. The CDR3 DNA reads TGTGCCAGCAGTCTACGACTAGCGGGAGCGGATACGCAGTATTTT. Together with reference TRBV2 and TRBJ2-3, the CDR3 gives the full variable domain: EPEVTQTPSHQVTQMGQEVILRCVPISNHLYFYWYRQILGQKVEFLVSFYNNEISEKSEIFDDQFSVERPDGSNFTLKIRSTKLEDSAMYFCASSLRLAGADTQYFGPGTRLTVL.

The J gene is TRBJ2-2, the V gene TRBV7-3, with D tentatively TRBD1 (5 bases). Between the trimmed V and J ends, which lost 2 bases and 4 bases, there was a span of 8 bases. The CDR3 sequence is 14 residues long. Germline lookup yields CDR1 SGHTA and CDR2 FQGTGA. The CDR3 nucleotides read TGTGCCAGCAGCTTAGGGGCAGGCACCGGGGAGCTGTTTTTT. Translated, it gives CASSLGAGTGELFF.

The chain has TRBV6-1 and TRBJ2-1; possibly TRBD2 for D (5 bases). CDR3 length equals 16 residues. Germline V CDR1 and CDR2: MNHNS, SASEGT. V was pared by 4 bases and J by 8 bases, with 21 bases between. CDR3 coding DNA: TGTGCCAGCAGTGTTGAACCGGCCCTACCCGGGGATGAGCAGTTCTTC. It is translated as CASSVEPALPGDEQFF.

The CDR3 coding sequence is TGTGCCAGCAGCCTCCTCCGTGACGAGCAGTACTTC. This sequence encodes CASSLLRDEQYF. The V gene is TRBV11-2, the J gene TRBJ2-7; D is unclear. CDR1 is SGHAT, CDR2 FQNNGV, per germline. The V gene lost 5 bases and the J gene lost 5 bases, with 10 bases spanning the gap. The CDR3 covers 12 residues. The full variable domain, with the rest looked up from reference TRBV11-2 and TRBJ2-7, is EAGVAQSPRYKIIEKRQSVAFWCNPISGHATLYWYQQILGQGPKLLIQFQNNGVVDDSQLPKDRFSAERLKGVDSTLKIQPAKLEDSAVYLCASSLLRDEQYFGPGTRLTVT.

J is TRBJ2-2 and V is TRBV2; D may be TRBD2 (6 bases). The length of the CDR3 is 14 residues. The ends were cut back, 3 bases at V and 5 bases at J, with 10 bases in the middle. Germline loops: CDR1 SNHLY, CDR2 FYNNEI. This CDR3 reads CASSEFGTTGELFF. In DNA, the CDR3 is TGTGCCAGCAGTGAGTTCGGGACTACCGGGGAGCTGTTTTTT.

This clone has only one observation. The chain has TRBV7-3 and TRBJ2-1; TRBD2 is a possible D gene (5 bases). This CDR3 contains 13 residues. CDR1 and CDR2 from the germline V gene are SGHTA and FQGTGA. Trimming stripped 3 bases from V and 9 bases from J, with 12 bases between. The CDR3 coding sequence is TGTGCCAGCAGCTTCACTAGGTCGGCTGAGCAGTTCTTC. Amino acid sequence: CASSFTRSAEQFF.

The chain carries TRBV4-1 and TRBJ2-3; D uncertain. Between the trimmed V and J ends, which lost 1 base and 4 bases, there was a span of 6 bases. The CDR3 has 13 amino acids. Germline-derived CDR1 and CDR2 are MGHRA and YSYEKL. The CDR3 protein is CASSQVVSDTQYF. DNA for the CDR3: TGCGCCAGCAGCCAAGTTGTATCAGATACGCAGTATTTT.

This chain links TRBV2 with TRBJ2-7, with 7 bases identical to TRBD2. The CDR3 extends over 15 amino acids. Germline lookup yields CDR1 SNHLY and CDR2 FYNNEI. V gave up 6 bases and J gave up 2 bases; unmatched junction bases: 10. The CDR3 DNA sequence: TGTGCCAGCAGACAGGTGGTGGGACTAACCTACGAGCAGTACTTC. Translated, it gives CASRQVVGLTYEQYF.

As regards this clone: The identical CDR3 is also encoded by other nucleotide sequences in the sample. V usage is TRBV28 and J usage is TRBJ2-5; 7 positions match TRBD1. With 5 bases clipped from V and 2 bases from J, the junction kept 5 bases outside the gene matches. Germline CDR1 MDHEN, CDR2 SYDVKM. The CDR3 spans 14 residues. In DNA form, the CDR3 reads TGTGCCAGCAGTACCCGACAGGGACAAGAGACCCAGTACTTC. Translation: CASSTRQGQETQYF. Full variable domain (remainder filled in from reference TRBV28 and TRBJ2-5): DVKVTQSSRYLVKRTGEKVFLECVQDMDHENMFWYRQDPGLGLRLIYFSYDVKMKEKGDIPEGYSVSREKKERFSLILESASTNQTSMYLCASSTRQGQETQYFGPGTRLLVL.

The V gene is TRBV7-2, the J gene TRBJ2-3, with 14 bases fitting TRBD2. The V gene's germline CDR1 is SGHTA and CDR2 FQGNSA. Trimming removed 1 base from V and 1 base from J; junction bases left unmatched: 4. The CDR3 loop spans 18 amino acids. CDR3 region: CASSLGLAGGSGTDTQYF. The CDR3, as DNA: TGTGCCAGCAGCTTAGGACTAGCGGGAGGGTCGGGCACAGATACGCAGTATTTT.

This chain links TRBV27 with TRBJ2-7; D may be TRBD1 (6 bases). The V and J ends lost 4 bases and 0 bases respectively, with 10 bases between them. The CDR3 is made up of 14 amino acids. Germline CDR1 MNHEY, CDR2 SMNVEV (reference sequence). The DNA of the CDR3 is TGTGCCAGCAGTTCCAGGGGCGCCTCCTACGAGCAGTACTTC. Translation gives CASSSRGASYEQYF.